These T cell receptor beta chains were read from a single sample in a study of blood T cells in healthy people across ages. TCRdb fed the 5' RACE reads into MiXCR, producing one record per CDR3 protein. The sample has more than 1.4 million distinct CDR3 sequences, around two fifths seen once. Sequencing was done on a sample of blood. The receptors were gathered from a woman aged 18-29 years in good health. The CDR3 runs from the conserved cysteine through the conserved F or W. D genes are given only for firm matches. Rows may omit the clone size; those that give it use once, few, many or a size class.

V	D	J	size	DNA	CDR3
TRBV10-3	TRBD2	TRBJ2-7	once	TGTGCCATCAGTGACCTAGCGGCCGGGACCTACGAGCAGTACTTC	CAISDLAAGTYEQYF
TRBV3-1	-	TRBJ1-2	-	TGTGCCAGCAGCCAAGATGCATCAAACTATGGCTACACCTTC	CASSQDASNYGYTF
TRBV7-9	-	TRBJ1-5	few	TGTGCCAGCAGCCACCGGGACACCAATCAGCCCCAGCATTTT	CASSHRDTNQPQHF
TRBV4-2	TRBD2	TRBJ2-5	once	TGTGCCAGCAGCCAAACAGTGACTAGCGGGAGGGCCAATGAGCAGTACTTC	CASSQTVTSGRANEQYF
TRBV12-3/TRBV12-4	TRBD1	TRBJ1-2	once	TGTGCCAGCAGCTACAGGGGATCCTATGGCTACACCTTC	CASSYRGSYGYTF
TRBV24-1	-	TRBJ2-1	-	TGTGCCACCAGTGTAAGGGGAGTCTCCTACAATGAGCAGTTCTTC	CATSVRGVSYNEQFF
TRBV3-1	TRBD2	TRBJ2-5	few	TGTGCCAGCAGCCACAACCGAGTGGGACTAGACCAAGAGACCCAGTACTTC	CASSHNRVGLDQETQYF
TRBV10-3	TRBD1	TRBJ1-1	-	TGTGCCATCAGTGAGAGAGCGACAGGGAGTGGAGCTTTCTTT	CAISERATGSGAFF
TRBV14	TRBD1	TRBJ2-7	few	TGTGCCAGCAGCCAAGATGCAGGACAGGGTAGGGCCGAGCAGTACTTC	CASSQDAGQGRAEQYF
TRBV12-3/TRBV12-4	TRBD1	TRBJ2-3	-	TGTGCCAGCAGATACCAGGGGGCAGATATGCAGTATTTT	CASRYQGADMQYF
TRBV10-1	-	TRBJ2-5	-	TGCGCCAGCGGCCTCCCCCGGAGCTCCTACAATGAGCAGTACTTC	CASGLPRSSYNEQYF
TRBV25-1	TRBD1	TRBJ2-7	-	TGTGCCAGCAGTCCACTCGGGACAGGGACCTCCTACGAGCAGTACTTC	CASSPLGTGTSYEQYF
TRBV20-1	-	TRBJ2-3	many	TGCAGGGCCGCGGGACCTCCAGGAGATACGCAGTATTTT	CRAAGPPGDTQYF
TRBV10-2	-	TRBJ1-3	-	TGCGCCAGCAGTGAGTCCAACCCCGTAGGAAACACCATATATTTT	CASSESNPVGNTIYF
TRBV20-1	-	TRBJ2-7	-	TGCAGTGCTAGAGATCGTAAGGGGTACTACGAGCAGTACTTC	CSARDRKGYYEQYF
TRBV5-1	TRBD2	TRBJ2-7	few	TGCGCCAGTAGCTCCCCAGCGGGACTAGCGGGAGGGCACTACGAGCAGTACTTC	CASSSPAGLAGGHYEQYF
TRBV3-1	-	TRBJ2-1	-	TGTGCCAGCAGCCAGGACCATACAGGGCGGAATGAGCAGTTCTTC	CASSQDHTGRNEQFF
TRBV21-1	-	TRBJ1-1	few	TGTGCCAGCAGACGCCCTTTCTTT	CASRRPFF
TRBV5-6	TRBD2	TRBJ2-5	-	TGTGCCAGCAGCTCCAGACTAGCGGGCCTGGGGGGGACCCAGTACTTC	CASSSRLAGLGGTQYF
TRBV11-2	-	TRBJ2-7	-	TGTGCCAGCAGCTTAAGAGACTATCCCTTCGATGAGCAGTACTTC	CASSLRDYPFDEQYF
TRBV29-1	-	TRBJ1-2	-	TGCAGCGTTGAGTGTAGCGGGGTCGAGAGCTATGGCTACACCTTC	CSVECSGVESYGYTF
TRBV6-1	TRBD1	TRBJ1-1	few	TGTGCCAGCAGTGCCAGGGTCAGGGGGCCGAACACTGAAGCTTTCTTT	CASSARVRGPNTEAFF
TRBV6-4	-	TRBJ1-1	few	TGTGCCAGCAGTGACGCTGGGCCTACCACAGCTTTCTTT	CASSDAGPTTAFF
TRBV29-1	-	TRBJ2-7	-	TGCAGCGTTGGTGAGGGGTCTGGCTATGAGCAGTACTTC	CSVGEGSGYEQYF
TRBV27	-	TRBJ2-1	many	TGTGCCAGCAGCCAGGAGGCGGGCACCCGTCTCTATGAGCAGTTCTTC	CASSQEAGTRLYEQFF
TRBV6-1	-	TRBJ2-5	-	TGTGCCAGCAGTGAACAAGGGCAAGAGACCCAGTACTTC	CASSEQGQETQYF
TRBV18	TRBD1	TRBJ2-7	-	TGTGCCAGCTCACCGCGAGAGACAGGGGGCGACGAGCAGTACTTC	CASSPRETGGDEQYF
TRBV2	-	TRBJ2-3	-	TGTGCCAGCAGTGAGACGGTGGGCACAGATACGCAGTATTTT	CASSETVGTDTQYF
TRBV3-1	TRBD2	TRBJ2-7	-	TGTGCCAGCAGCCAAGGATTTAGCGGGGTTACCTACGAGCAGTACTTC	CASSQGFSGVTYEQYF
TRBV27	-	TRBJ2-3	-	TGTGCCGGCAGTTTAATGGGACCCCCAGATATGCAGTATTTT	CAGSLMGPPDMQYF
TRBV6-5	TRBD1	TRBJ2-7	-	TGTGCCAGCAGTCGCCGACAGGGGCAAAGCGAGCAGTACTTC	CASSRRQGQSEQYF
TRBV12-3/TRBV12-4	TRBD1	TRBJ1-1	-	TGTGCCAGCAGTTTATATCAGGGGGCCACTGAAGCTTTCTTT	CASSLYQGATEAFF